The T cell receptor (beta chain) under discussion was sequenced for a study of CD8 T cells in Susac syndrome. RNA in amounts of roughly 0.45 to 1 ug was reverse transcribed with random hexamers. The immunoSEQ assay covered 54 Vbeta and 13 Jbeta segments for CDR3. TCRdb recomputed calls from the immunoSEQ multiplex PCR reads with MiXCR, one row per CDR3 protein. The sample consists of 200,000 to 250,000 distinct CDR3 sequences, just over 90% of them appearing once. CD8+ and CD4+ T cells circulating in blood were sequenced for TCR beta. TEMRA cells were enriched by FACS, while CD8+ and CD4+ T cells were obtained through a negative isolation that was performed magnetically. The CDR3 sequence is 12 residues long. Germline CDR1 and CDR2: MDHEN and SYDVKM. V lost 6 bases, J lost 8 bases, and 13 bases lay in between.

V usage is TRBV28 and J usage is TRBJ1-1; tentatively, D is TRBD1 (6 bases). The sample consisted of CD4+ T cells from PBMCs. The sequence came from a human donor with multiple sclerosis. For the CDR3, the DNA is TGTGCCAGCAGAGAACAGGGCGCAGAAGCTTTCTTT. Translated, it gives CASREQGAEAFF. The whole variable domain, filled in from reference TRBV28 and TRBJ1-1, reads DVKVTQSSRYLVKRTGEKVFLECVQDMDHENMFWYRQDPGLGLRLIYFSYDVKMKEKGDIPEGYSVSREKKERFSLILESASTNQTSMYLCASREQGAEAFFGQGTRLTVV.